Described below is a single TCR beta chain sequence and its context. Antigen unknown. A read error may account for a junction end that differs from germline. Libraries were made from TCR beta cDNA, and they carried unique molecular identifiers. Around 460,000 cDNA molecules came from approximately 1 to 10 million T cells. TCRdb re-called the PCR reads through MiXCR, storing one row per CDR3 protein. The table records fewer than 600,000 distinct CDR3 sequences, 40% to 55% of them present only once. The data belong to a study of post-analysis software for immune sequencing data. Findings and caveats of the study: TRBV segments more frequent in patients than in controls numbered roughly 5 and included TRBV5-6, TRBV5-1 and TRBV20-1. Compared against controls, patients with multiple sclerosis displayed significantly lower normalized Chao1 diversity.

This CDR3 comprises 14 residues. Germline V gives CDR1 DFQATT, CDR2 SNEGSKA (reference sequence). V is TRBV20-1 and J is TRBJ1-6; D call uncertain. The clonotype was recovered from a girl aged 5-17 years with multiple sclerosis. The sample was blood. The CDR3 DNA reads as TGCAGTGCTAGAGGTCCACCTAATAACTCACCCCTCCACTTT. It specifies CSARGPPNNSPLHF.